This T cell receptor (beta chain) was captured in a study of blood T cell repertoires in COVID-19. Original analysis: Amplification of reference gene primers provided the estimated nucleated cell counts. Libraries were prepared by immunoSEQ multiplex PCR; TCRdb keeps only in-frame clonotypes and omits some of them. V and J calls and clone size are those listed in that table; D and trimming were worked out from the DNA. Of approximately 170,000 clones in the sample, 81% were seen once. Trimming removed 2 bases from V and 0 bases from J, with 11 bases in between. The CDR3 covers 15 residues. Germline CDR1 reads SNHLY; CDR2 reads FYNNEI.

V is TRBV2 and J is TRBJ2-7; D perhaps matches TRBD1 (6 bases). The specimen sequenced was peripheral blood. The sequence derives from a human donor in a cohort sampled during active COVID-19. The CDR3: CASSEQGTSSYEQYF. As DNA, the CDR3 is TGTGCCAGCAGTGAACAGGGGACATCCTCCTACGAGCAGTACTTC. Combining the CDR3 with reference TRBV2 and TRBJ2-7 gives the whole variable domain EPEVTQTPSHQVTQMGQEVILRCVPISNHLYFYWYRQILGQKVEFLVSFYNNEISEKSEIFDDQFSVERPDGSNFTLKIRSTKLEDSAMYFCASSEQGTSSYEQYFGPGTRLTVT.